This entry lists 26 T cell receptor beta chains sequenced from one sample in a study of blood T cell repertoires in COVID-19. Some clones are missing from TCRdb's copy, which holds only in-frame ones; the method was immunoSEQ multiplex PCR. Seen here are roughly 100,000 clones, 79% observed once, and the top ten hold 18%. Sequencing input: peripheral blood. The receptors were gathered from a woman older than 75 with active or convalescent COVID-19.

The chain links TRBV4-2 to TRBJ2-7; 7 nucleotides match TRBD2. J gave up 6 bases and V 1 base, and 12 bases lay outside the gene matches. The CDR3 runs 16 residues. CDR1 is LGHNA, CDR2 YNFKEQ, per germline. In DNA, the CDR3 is TGTGCCAGCAGCCAAGGACCCGGGACTACACCGCTCGAGCAGTACTTC. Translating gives CASSQGPGTTPLEQYF.

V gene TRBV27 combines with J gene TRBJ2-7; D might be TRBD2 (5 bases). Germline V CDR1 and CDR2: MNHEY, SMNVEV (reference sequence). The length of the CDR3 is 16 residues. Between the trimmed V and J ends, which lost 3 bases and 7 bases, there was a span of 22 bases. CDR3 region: CASSFGGSSPVGEQYF. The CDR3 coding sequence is TGTGCCAGCAGTTTCGGAGGTTCGTCCCCGGTGGGTGAGCAGTACTTC.

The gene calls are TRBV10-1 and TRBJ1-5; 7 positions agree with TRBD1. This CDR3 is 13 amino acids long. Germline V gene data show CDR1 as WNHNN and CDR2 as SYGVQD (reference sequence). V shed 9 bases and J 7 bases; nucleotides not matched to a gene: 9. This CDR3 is CASQDRVGQPQHF. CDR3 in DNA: TGCGCCAGTCAAGACAGGGTTGGACAGCCCCAGCATTTT.

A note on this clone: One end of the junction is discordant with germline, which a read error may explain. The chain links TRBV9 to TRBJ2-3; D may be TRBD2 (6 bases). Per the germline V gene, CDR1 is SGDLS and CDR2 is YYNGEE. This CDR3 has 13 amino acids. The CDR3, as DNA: TGTGCCAGCAGCGGAACTAGCACTGATACGCAGTATTTT. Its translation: CASSGTSTDTQYF.

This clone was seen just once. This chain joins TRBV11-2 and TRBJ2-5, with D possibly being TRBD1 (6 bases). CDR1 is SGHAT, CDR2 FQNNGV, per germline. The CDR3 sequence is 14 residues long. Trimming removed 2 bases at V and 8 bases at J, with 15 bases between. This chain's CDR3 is CASSLSQGKSTQYF. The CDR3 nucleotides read TGTGCCAGCAGCTTATCCCAGGGGAAGAGTACCCAGTACTTC.

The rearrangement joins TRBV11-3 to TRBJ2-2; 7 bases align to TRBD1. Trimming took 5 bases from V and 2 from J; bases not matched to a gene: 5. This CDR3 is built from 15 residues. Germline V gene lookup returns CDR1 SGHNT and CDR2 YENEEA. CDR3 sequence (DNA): TGTGCCAGCAGCCCGACAGGGCCTAACACCGGGGAGCTGTTTTTT. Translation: CASSPTGPNTGELFF.

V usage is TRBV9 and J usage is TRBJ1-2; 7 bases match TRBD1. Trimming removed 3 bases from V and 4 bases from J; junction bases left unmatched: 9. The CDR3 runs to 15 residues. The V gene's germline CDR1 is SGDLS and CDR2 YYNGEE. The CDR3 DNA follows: TGTGCCAGCAGCGCCGGAGGGGGCACTAGCTATGGCTACACCTTC. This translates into CASSAGGGTSYGYTF. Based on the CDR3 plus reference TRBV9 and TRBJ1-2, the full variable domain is DSGVTQTPKHLITATGQRVTLRCSPRSGDLSVYWYQQSLDQGLQFLIQYYNGEERAKGNILERFSAQQFPDLHSELNLSSLELGDSALYFCASSAGGGTSYGYTFGSGTRLTVV.

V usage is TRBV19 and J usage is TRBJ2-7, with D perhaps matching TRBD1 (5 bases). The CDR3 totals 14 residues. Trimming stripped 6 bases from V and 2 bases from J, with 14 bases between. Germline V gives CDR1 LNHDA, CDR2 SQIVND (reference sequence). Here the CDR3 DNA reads TGTGCCAGTAGCAGACCCGACAGACCCTACGAGCAGTACTTC. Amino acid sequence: CASSRPDRPYEQYF.

The CDR3 protein is CASSYSGPGGTQYF. The CDR3 nucleotides are TGTGCCAGCAGTTACTCGGGACCAGGGGGTACGCAGTATTTT. The chain recombines TRBV6-5 with TRBJ2-3; TRBD1 aligns across 7 bases. The CDR3 consists of 14 residues. Germline-derived CDR1 and CDR2 are MNHEY and SVGAGI. V trimming: 0 bases; J trimming: 8 bases; junction bases outside the gene matches: 5.

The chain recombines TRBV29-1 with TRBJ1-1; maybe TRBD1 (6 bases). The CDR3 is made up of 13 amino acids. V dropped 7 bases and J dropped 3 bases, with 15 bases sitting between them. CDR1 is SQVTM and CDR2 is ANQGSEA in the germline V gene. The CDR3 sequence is CSASTGGYTEAFF. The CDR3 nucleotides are TGCAGCGCCTCGACAGGCGGCTACACTGAAGCTTTCTTT. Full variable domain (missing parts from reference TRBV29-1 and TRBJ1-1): SAVISQKPSRDICQRGTSLTIQCQVDSQVTMMFWYRQQPGQSLTLIATANQGSEATYESGFVIDKFPISRPNLTFSTLTVSNMSPEDSSIYLCSASTGGYTEAFFGQGTRLTVV.

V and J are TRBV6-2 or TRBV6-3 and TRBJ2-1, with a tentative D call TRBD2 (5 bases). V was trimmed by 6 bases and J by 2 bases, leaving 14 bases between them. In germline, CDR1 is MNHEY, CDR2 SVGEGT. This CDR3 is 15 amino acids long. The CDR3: CASSSERTAYNEQFF. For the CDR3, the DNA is TGTGCCAGCAGCTCCGAGCGGACGGCCTACAATGAGCAGTTCTTC.

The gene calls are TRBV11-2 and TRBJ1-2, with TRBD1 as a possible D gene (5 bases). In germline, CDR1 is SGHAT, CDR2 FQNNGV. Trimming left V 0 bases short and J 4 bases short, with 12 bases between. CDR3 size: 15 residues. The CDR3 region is CASSLEARAGYGYTF. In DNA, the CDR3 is TGTGCCAGCAGCTTAGAAGCCAGGGCAGGCTATGGCTACACCTTC.

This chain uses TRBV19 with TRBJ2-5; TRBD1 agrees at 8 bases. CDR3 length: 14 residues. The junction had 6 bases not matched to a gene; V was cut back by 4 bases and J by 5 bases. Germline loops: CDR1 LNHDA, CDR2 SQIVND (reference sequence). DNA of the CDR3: TGTGCCAGTAGTAGGGACAGGAAGGAGGAGACCCAGTACTTC. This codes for CASSRDRKEETQYF.

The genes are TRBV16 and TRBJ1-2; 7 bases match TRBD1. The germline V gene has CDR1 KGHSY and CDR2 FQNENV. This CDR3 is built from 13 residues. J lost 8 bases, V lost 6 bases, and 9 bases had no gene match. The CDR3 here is CASSPGQGGGYTF. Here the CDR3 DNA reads TGTGCCAGCAGTCCCGGGCAGGGGGGCGGCTACACCTTC.

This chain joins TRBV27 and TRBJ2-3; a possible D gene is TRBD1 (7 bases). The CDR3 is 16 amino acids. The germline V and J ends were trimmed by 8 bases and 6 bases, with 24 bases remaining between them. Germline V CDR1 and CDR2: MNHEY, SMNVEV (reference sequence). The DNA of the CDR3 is TGTGCCAGCTCCCCTTGGCCAGACAGGGAGGCGGATACGCAGTATTTT. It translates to CASSPWPDREADTQYF.

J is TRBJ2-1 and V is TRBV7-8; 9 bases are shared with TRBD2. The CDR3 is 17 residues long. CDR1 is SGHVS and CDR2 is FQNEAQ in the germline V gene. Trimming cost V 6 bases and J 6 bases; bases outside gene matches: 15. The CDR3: CASRTDMGSGRFNEQFF. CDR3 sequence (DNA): TGTGCCAGCAGAACGGATATGGGGAGCGGGAGGTTCAATGAGCAGTTCTTC.

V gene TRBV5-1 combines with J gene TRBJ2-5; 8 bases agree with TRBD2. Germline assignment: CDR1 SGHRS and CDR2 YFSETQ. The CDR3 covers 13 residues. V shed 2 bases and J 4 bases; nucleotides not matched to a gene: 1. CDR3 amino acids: CASSFLAGETQYF. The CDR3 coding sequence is TGCGCCAGCAGCTTCCTAGCGGGAGAGACCCAGTACTTC.

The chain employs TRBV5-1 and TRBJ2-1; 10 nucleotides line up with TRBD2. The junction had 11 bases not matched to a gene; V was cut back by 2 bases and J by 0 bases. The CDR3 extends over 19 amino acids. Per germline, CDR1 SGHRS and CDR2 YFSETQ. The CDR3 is CASSLTAGGPFGSYNEQFF. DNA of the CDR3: TGCGCCAGCAGCTTAACAGCGGGAGGGCCTTTCGGCTCCTACAATGAGCAGTTCTTC.

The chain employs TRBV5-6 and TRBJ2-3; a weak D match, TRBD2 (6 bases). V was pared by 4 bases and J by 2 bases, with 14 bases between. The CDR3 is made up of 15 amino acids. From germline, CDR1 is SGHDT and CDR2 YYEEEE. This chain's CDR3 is CASSRPGGNTDTQYF. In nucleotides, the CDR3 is TGTGCCAGCAGCCGTCCGGGCGGGAACACAGATACGCAGTATTTT.

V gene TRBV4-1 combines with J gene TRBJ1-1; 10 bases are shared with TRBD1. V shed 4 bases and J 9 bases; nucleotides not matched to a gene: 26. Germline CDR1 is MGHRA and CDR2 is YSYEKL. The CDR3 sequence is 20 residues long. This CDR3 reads CASSRPAARSSTGGGSKAFF. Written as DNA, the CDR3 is TGCGCCAGCAGCCGACCGGCTGCACGAAGCTCGACAGGGGGCGGCAGCAAAGCTTTCTTT.

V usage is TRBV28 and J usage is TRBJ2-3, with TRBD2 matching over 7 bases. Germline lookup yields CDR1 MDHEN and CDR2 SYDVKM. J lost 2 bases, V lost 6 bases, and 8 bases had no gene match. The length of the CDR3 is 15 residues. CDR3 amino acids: CASSPPSGLTDTQYF. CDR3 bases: TGTGCCAGCAGCCCGCCTAGCGGCCTCACAGATACGCAGTATTTT.

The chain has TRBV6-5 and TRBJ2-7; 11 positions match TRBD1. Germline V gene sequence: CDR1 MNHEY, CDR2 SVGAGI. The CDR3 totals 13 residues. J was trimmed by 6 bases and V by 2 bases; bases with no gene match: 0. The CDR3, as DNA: TGTGCCAGCAGTTACGGGACAGGGGGCGAGCAGTACTTC. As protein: CASSYGTGGEQYF.

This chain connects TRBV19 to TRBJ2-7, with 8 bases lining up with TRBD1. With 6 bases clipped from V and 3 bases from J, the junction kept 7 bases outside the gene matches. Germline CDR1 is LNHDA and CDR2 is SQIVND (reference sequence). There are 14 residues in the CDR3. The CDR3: CASRVGQGGYEQYF. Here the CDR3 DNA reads TGTGCCAGTAGGGTCGGACAGGGAGGCTACGAGCAGTACTTC. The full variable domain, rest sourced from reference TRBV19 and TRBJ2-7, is DGGITQSPKYLFRKEGQNVTLSCEQNLNHDAMYWYRQDPGQGLRLIYYSQIVNDFQKGDIAEGYSVSREKKESFPLTVTSAQKNPTAFYLCASRVGQGGYEQYFGPGTRLTVT.

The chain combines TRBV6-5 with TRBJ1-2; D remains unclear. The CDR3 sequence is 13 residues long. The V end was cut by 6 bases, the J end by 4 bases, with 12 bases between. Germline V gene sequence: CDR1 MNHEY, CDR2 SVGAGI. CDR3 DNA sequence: TGTGCCAGCAGCGGCAGCGGTCTCTATGGCTACACCTTC. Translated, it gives CASSGSGLYGYTF.

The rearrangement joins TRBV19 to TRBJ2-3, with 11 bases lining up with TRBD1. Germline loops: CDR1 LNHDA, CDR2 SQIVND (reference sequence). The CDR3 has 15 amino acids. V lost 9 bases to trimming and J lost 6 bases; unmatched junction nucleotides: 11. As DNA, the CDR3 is TGTGCCAGCACCGACGGACAGGGGGCAAGGGATACGCAGTATTTT. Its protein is CASTDGQGARDTQYF.

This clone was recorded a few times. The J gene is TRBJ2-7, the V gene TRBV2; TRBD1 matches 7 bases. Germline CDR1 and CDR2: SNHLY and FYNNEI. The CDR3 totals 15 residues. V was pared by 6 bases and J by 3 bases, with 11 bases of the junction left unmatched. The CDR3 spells CASSVSGQYFYEQYF. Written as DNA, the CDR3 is TGTGCCAGCAGCGTGTCGGGACAGTATTTCTACGAGCAGTACTTC.